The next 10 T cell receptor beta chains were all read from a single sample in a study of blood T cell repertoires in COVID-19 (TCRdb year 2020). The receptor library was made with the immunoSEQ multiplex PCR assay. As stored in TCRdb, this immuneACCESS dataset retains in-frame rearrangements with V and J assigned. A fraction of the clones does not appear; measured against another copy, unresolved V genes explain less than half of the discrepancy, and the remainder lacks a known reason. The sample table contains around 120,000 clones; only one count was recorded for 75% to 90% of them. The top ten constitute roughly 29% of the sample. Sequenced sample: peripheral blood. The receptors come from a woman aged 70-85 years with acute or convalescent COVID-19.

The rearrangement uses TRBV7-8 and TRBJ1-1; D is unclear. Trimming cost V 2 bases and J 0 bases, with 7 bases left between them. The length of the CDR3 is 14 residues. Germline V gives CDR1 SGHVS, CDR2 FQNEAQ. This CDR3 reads CASSLTVMNTEAFF. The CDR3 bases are TGTGCCAGCAGCTTAACAGTTATGAACACTGAAGCTTTCTTT.

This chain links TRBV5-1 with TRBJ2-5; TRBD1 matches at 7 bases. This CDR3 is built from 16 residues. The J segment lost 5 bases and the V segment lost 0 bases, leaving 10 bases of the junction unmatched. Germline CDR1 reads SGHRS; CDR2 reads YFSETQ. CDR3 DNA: TGCGCCAGCAGCTTGGAACTTAGACAGGGCGGGGAGACCCAGTACTTC. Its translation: CASSLELRQGGETQYF.

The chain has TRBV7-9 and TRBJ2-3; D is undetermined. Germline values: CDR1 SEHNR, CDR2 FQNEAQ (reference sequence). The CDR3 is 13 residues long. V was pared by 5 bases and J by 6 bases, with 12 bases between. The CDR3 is CASSPPVGDTQYF. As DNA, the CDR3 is TGTGCCAGCAGCCCCCCTGTCGGGGATACGCAGTATTTT.

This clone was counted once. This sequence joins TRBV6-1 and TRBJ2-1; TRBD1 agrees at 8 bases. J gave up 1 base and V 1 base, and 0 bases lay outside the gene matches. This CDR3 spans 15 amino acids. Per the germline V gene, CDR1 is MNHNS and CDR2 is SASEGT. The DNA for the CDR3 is TGTGCCAGCAGTGAAGGGACAGGGTCCTACAATGAGCAGTTCTTC. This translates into CASSEGTGSYNEQFF.

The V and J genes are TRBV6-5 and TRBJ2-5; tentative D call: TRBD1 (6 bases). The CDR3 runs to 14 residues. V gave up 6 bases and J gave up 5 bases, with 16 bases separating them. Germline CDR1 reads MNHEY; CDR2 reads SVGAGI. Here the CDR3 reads CASRPQGRSETQYF. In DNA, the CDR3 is TGTGCCAGCAGGCCACAGGGACGGTCGGAGACCCAGTACTTC.

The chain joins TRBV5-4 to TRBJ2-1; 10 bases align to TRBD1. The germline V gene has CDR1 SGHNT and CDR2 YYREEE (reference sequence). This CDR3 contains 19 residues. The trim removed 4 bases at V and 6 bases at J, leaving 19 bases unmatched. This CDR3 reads CASSPMTGGPTDGGNEQFF. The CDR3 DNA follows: TGTGCCAGCAGCCCAATGACAGGGGGCCCTACCGACGGGGGCAATGAGCAGTTCTTC.

The CDR3 is CAWSRGLGTEAFF. The CDR3 bases are TGTGCCTGGAGCAGGGGTTTGGGCACTGAAGCTTTCTTT. The V call is TRBV30, the J call TRBJ1-1, with D tentatively TRBD1 (6 bases). From germline, CDR1 is GTSNPN and CDR2 SVGIG (reference sequence). Trimming shortened V by 3 bases and J by 4 bases, and 12 bases separated the two germline ends. The CDR3 sequence is 13 residues long.

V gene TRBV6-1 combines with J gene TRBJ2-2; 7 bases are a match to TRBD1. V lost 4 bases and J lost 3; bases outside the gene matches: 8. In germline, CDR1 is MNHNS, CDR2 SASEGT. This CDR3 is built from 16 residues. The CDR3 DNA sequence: TGTGCCAGCAGTGGATTACAGGGGCCCGACACCGGGGAGCTGTTTTTT. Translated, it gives CASSGLQGPDTGELFF.

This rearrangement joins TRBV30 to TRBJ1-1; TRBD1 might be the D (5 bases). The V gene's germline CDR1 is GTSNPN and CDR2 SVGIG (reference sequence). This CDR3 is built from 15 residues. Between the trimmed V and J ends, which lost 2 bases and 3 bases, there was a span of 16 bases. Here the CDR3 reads CAWSSWGEWHTEAFF. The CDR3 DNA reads TGTGCCTGGAGTTCCTGGGGGGAGTGGCACACTGAAGCTTTCTTT.

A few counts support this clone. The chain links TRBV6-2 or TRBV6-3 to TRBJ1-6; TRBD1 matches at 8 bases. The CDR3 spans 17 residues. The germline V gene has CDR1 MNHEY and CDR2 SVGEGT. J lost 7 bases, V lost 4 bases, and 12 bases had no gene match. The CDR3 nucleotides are TGTGCCAGCAGTTCCAACAGGGGGACGCTCCTGAATTCACCCCTCCACTTT. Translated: CASSSNRGTLLNSPLHF.